This TCR beta chain was identified in a study of T cells in Graves' hyperthyroidism and ophthalmopathy. Clinical symptoms, serum thyroxine and TRAb, thyroid ultrasound and orbital computed tomography together formed the diagnostic basis. This CDR3 contains 15 residues. Germline CDR1 is SGHTA and CDR2 is FQGTGA. The J segment lost 4 bases and the V segment lost 2 bases, leaving 3 bases of the junction unmatched. Authors of the study amplified TCR beta CDR3 regions from RNA transcripts. HTBI primers were employed in a first-round RT-PCR of the TCR CDR3. TCRdb re-analysed the multiplex PCR reads in MiXCR, keeping a single row per CDR3 protein. This repertoire shows under 400,000 distinct CDR3 sequences, 15% to 20% found once; its top ten account for about half.

The chain joins TRBV7-3 to TRBJ2-2, with TRBD2 identical over 8 bases. The sequencing input was blood. This TCR came from a woman between 50 and 59 years old with Graves' hyperthyroidism. CDR3 sequence: CASSLSSGSTGELFF. The CDR3 DNA reads as TGTGCCAGCAGCTTATCGAGCGGGAGCACCGGGGAGCTGTTTTTT.